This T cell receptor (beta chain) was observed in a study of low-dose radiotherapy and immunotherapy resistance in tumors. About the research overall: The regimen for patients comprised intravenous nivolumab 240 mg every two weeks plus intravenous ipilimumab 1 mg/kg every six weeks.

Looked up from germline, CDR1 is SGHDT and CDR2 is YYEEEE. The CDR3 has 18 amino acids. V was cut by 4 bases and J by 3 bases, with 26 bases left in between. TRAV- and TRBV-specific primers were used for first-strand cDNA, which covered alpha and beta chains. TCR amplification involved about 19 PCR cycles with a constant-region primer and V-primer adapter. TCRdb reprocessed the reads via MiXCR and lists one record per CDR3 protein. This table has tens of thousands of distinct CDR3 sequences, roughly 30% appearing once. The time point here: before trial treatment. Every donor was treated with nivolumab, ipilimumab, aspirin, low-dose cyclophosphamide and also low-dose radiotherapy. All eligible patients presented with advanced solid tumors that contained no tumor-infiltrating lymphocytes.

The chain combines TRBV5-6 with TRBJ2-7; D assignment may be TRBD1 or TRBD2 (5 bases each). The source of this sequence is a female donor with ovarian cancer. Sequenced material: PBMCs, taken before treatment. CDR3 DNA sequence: TGTGCCAGCAGCCCCCCCAAGGAGGACACCACCAGGGTCTACGAGCAGTACTTC. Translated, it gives CASSPPKEDTTRVYEQYF.